The rows below give T cell receptor beta chains drawn from one sample of a study of blood T cell repertoires in COVID-19. Sequencing was performed with immunoSEQ multiplex PCR; in TCRdb, only in-frame clones are kept and a portion is missing. The data show 200,000 to 300,000 clones, with 80% to 85% seen just once and roughly an eighth held by the top ten. The sample consisted of peripheral blood. These receptors all come from a woman in her sixties with active or convalescent COVID-19. The CDR3 runs from the conserved cysteine through the conserved F or W. The D gene is left open where the match is weak. A row's size may be missing; if present it is once, few, many or a size class.

.,TRBV27,TRBJ2-1,few,CASSLFLVGGEDEQFF,TGTGCCAGCAGTTTATTCCTAGTTGGCGGGGAGGATGAGCAGTTCTTC
.,TRBV4-1,TRBJ1-2,.,CASSQDGPGTFYGYTF,TGCGCCAGCAGCCAAGATGGCCCCGGGACTTTCTATGGCTACACCTTC
.,TRBV11-3,TRBJ2-7,.,CASSPRQGKEQYF,TGTGCCAGCAGCCCTCGCCAGGGGAAAGAGCAGTACTTC
TRBD1,TRBV3-1/TRBV3-2,TRBJ1-6,.,CASSQESRQGRSPLHF,TGTGCCAGCAGCCAAGAGTCCAGACAGGGTCGTTCACCCCTCCACTTT
TRBD1,TRBV3-1/TRBV3-2,TRBJ2-5,.,CASSRDRGETQYF,TGTGCCAGCAGTCGGGACAGGGGTGAGACCCAGTACTTC
.,TRBV2,TRBJ1-6,.,CASRPQGPGNSPLHF,TGTGCCAGCAGGCCACAGGGTCCTGGCAATTCACCCCTCCACTTT
.,TRBV6-1,TRBJ1-1,once,CASSENWLAFF,TGTGCCAGCAGTGAAAACTGGTTAGCTTTCTTT
TRBD1,TRBV7-2,TRBJ1-2,.,CASSLGPGGLNGYTF,TGTGCCAGCAGCTTAGGTCCAGGGGGCCTGAATGGCTACACCTTC
TRBD1,TRBV5-5,TRBJ2-7,.,CASSPRAPGQGAYEQYF,TGTGCCAGCAGCCCGAGAGCTCCGGGACAGGGGGCGTACGAGCAGTACTTC
.,TRBV13,TRBJ2-7,.,CASTFAYEGEQYF,TGTGCCAGCACCTTTGCCTACGAGGGCGAGCAGTACTTC
.,TRBV5-6,TRBJ2-3,.,CASSLARRGGTDTQYF,TGTGCCAGCAGCTTGGCGCGGAGGGGGGGGACAGATACGCAGTATTTT
.,TRBV7-3,TRBJ1-6,few,CASSLEGDPSSPLHF,TGTGCCAGCAGCTTAGAAGGAGATCCATCTTCACCCCTCCACTTT
.,TRBV19,TRBJ1-1,.,CASSIGGSGAEAFF,TGTGCCAGTAGTATCGGTGGGTCGGGGGCTGAAGCTTTCTTT
.,TRBV2,TRBJ1-1,.,CASSEEGYTEAFF,TGTGCCAGCAGTGAGGAGGGATACACTGAAGCTTTCTTT
.,TRBV15,TRBJ2-5,.,CATSRDSAGETQYF,TGTGCCACCAGCAGAGATTCGGCGGGTGAGACCCAGTACTTC
.,TRBV27,TRBJ1-1,.,CASSPTVLLNTEAFF,TGTGCCAGCAGTCCCACCGTACTATTGAACACTGAAGCTTTCTTT
.,TRBV5-6,TRBJ1-2,.,CASTQPGMFYGYTF,TGTGCCAGCACCCAACCAGGGATGTTCTATGGCTACACCTTC
TRBD1,TRBV5-5,TRBJ1-2,few,CASSLVRGQVNYGYTF,TGTGCCAGCAGCTTGGTGAGGGGGCAAGTTAACTATGGCTACACCTTC
.,TRBV12-5,TRBJ1-3,.,CASGFWAGGNTIYF,TGTGCTAGTGGTTTCTGGGCAGGAGGAAACACCATATATTTT
TRBD1,TRBV19,TRBJ1-2,.,CASSPRGVLYGYTF,TGTGCCAGTAGTCCCAGGGGGGTGCTCTATGGCTACACCTTC
.,TRBV18,TRBJ1-3,few,CASFNSGNTIYF,TGTGCCAGCTTTAACTCTGGAAACACCATATATTTT
TRBD1,TRBV7-7,TRBJ2-7,.,CASSPLTGASEQYF,TGTGCTAGCAGCCCGCTGACAGGGGCGAGCGAGCAGTACTTC
.,TRBV14,TRBJ1-4,.,CASSQRGNEKLFF,TGTGCCAGCAGCCAGAGGGGGAATGAAAAACTGTTTTTT
.,TRBV4-1,TRBJ1-4,.,CASSQDLNEKLFF,TGCGCCAGCAGCCAAGACTTAAATGAAAAACTGTTTTTT
TRBD2,TRBV5-4,TRBJ2-3,.,CASSSTSGSTDTQYF,TGTGCCAGCAGCTCGACTAGCGGGTCCACAGATACGCAGTATTTT